A single T cell receptor beta chain is shown here with its context. One junction end disagrees with the germline gene, perhaps due to a read error. Germline V CDR1 and CDR2: SGHDN, FVKESK. This CDR3 spans 12 amino acids. Here immunoSEQ multiplex PCR was the method, and the copy in TCRdb shows in-frame clones only, minus some. The sample yields approximately 350,000 clones, 75% to 90% seen once. The source of the sample is a study of blood T cell repertoires in COVID-19. At the level of the study: The cDNA or gDNA used as material had been derived from T cells, B-cell-depleted T cells, or PBMCs.

Participants had their cohort set by participant-reported clinical history. Sequencing was carried out using PBMCs or T cells enriched from blood (not recorded which). This clonotype was sampled from a man aged 18 to 29 who had recovered from COVID-19. The V and J genes are TRBV14 and TRBJ1-2; no reliable D call. The DNA for the CDR3 is TGTGCCAGCAGCCAGGAACGGGTCAAACATGCCTTC. Its protein is CASSQERVKHAF.